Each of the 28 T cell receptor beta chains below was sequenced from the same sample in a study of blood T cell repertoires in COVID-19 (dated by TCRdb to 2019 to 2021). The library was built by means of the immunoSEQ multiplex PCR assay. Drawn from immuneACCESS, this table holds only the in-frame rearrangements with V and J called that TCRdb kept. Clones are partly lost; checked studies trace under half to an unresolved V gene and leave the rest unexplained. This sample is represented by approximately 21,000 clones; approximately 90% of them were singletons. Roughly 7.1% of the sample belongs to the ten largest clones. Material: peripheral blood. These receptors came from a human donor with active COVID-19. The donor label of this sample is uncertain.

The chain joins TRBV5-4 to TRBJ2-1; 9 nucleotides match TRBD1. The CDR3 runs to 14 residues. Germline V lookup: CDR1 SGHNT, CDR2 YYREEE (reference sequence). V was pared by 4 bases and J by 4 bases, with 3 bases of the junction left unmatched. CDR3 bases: TGTGCCAGCAGCGAACAGGGGGCTTACAATGAGCAGTTCTTC. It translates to CASSEQGAYNEQFF.

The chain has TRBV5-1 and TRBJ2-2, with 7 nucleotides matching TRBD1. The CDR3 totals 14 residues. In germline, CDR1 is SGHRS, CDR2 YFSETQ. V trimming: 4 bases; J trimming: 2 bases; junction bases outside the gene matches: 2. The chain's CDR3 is CASSRTGNTGELFF. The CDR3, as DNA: TGCGCCAGCAGCCGGACAGGAAACACCGGGGAGCTGTTTTTT.

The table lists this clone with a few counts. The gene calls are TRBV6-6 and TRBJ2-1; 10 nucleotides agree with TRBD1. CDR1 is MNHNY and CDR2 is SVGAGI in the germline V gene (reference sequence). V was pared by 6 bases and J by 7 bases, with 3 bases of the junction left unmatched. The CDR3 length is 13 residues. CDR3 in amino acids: CASSWGQGNEQFF. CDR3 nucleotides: TGTGCCAGCAGCTGGGGACAGGGGAATGAGCAGTTCTTC.

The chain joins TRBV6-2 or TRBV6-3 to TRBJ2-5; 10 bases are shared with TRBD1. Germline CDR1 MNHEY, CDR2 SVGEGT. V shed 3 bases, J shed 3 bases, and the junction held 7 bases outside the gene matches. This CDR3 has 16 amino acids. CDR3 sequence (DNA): TGTGCCAGCAGTTATCGACAGGGGGCCGGTAAAGAGACCCAGTACTTC. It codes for CASSYRQGAGKETQYF.

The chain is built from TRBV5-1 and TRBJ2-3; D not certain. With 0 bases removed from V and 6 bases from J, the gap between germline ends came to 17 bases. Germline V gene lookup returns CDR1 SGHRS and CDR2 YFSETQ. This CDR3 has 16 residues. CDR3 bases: TGCGCCAGCAGCTTGGGGTTAGTCGCGTACGCCGATACGCAGTATTTT. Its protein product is CASSLGLVAYADTQYF.

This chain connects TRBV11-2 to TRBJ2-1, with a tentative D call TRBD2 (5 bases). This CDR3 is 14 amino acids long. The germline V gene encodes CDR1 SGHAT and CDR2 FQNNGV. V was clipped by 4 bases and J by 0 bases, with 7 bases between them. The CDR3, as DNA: TGTGCCAGCAGCTGGACTTCCTCCTACAATGAGCAGTTCTTC. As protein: CASSWTSSYNEQFF.

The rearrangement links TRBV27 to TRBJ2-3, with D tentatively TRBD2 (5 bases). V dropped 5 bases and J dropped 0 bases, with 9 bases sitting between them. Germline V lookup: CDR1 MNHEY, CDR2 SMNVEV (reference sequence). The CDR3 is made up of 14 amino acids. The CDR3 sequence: CASSPWTSTDTQYF. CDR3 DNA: TGTGCCAGCAGTCCCTGGACTAGCACAGATACGCAGTATTTT.

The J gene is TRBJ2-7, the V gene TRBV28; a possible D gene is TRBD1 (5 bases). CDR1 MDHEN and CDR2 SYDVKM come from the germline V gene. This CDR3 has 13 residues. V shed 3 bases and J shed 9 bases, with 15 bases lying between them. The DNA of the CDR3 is TGTGCCAGCAGTTTGATGGGGCCAATGGGGCAGTACTTC. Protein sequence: CASSLMGPMGQYF.

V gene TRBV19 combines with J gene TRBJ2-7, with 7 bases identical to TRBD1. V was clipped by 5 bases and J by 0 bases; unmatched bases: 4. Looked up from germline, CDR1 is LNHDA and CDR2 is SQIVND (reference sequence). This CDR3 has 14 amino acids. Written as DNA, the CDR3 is TGTGCCAGTAGTCCCTGGGACAGCTCCTACGAGCAGTACTTC. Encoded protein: CASSPWDSSYEQYF.

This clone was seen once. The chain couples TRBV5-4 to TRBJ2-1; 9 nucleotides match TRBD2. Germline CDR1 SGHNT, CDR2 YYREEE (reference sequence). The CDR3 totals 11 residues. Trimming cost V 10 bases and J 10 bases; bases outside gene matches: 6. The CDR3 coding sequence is TGTGCCCAAAGTAGCGGGAGAGAGCAGTTCTTC. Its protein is CAQSSGREQFF.

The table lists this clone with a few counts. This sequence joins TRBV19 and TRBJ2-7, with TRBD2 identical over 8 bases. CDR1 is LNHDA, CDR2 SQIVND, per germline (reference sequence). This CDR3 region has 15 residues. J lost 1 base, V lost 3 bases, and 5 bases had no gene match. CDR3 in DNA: TGTGCCAGTAGTATTCGACTAGCGCCATCCTACGAGCAGTACTTC. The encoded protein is CASSIRLAPSYEQYF.

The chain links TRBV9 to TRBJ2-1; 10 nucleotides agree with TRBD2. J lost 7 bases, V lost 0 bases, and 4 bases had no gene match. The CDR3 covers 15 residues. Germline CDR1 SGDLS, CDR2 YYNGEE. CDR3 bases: TGTGCCAGCAGCGTAGCCACTAGCGGGGAAAATGAGCAGTTCTTC. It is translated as CASSVATSGENEQFF.

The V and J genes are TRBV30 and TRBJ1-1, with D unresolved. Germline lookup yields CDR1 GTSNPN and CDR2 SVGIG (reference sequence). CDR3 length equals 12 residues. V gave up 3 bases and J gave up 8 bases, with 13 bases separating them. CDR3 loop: CAWRADGVEAFF. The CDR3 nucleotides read TGTGCCTGGAGGGCAGATGGAGTAGAAGCTTTCTTT. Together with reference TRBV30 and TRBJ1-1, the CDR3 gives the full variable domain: SQTIHQWPATLVQPVGSPLSLECTVEGTSNPNLYWYRQAAGRGLQLLFYSVGIGQISSEVPQNLSASRPQDRQFILSSKKLLLSDSGFYLCAWRADGVEAFFGQGTRLTVV.

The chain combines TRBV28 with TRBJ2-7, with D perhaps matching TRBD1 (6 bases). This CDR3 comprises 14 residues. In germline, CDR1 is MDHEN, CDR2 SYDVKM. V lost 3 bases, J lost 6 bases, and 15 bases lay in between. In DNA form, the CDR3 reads TGTGCCAGCAGTTTGCGAGGGGGATTTTTCGAGCAGTACTTC. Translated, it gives CASSLRGGFFEQYF.

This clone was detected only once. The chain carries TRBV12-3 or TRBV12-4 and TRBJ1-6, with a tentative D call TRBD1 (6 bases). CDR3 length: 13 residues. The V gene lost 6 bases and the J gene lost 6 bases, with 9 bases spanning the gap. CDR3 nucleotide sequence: TGTGCCAGCAGGACAGGACGTAATTCACCCCTCCACTTT. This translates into CASRTGRNSPLHF.

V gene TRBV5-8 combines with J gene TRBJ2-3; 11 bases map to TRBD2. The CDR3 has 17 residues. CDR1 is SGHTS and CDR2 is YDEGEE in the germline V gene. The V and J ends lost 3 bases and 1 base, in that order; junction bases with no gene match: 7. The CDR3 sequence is CASSYSKTSGGTDTQYF. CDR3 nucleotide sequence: TGTGCCAGCAGCTATTCCAAGACTAGCGGGGGCACAGATACGCAGTATTTT.

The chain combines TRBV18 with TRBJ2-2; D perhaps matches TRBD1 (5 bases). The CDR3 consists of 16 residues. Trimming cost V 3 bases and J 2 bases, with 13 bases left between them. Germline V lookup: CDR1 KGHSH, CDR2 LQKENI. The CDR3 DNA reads TGTGCCAGCTCACCGAAAGGGGCGATAAACACCGGGGAGCTGTTTTTT. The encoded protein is CASSPKGAINTGELFF.

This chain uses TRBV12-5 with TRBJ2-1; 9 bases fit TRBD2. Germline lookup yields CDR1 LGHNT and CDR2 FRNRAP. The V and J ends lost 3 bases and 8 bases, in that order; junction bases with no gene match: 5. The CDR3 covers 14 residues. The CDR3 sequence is CASGFSGSRDEQFF. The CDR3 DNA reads TGTGCTAGTGGTTTTAGCGGGAGTAGGGATGAGCAGTTCTTC.

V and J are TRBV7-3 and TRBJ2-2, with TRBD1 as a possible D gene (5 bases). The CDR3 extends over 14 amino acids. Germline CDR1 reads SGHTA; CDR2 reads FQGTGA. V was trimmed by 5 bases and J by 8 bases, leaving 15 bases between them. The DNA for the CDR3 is TGTGCCAGCAGCGTGGGCAGGGAAGTAGGGGAGCTGTTTTTT. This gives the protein CASSVGREVGELFF.

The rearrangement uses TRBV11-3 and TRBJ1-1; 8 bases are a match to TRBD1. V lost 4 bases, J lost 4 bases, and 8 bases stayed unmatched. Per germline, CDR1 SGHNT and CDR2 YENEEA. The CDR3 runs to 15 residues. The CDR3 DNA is TGTGCCAGCAGCTCAAAACCAGGGGGCGTCACTGAAGCTTTCTTT. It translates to CASSSKPGGVTEAFF.

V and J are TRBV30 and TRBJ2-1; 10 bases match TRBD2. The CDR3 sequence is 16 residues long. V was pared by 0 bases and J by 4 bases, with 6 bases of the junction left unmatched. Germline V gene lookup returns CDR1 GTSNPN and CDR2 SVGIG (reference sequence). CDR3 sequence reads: CAWSVLASGGYNEQFF. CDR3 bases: TGTGCCTGGAGTGTACTGGCTAGCGGGGGATACAATGAGCAGTTCTTC.

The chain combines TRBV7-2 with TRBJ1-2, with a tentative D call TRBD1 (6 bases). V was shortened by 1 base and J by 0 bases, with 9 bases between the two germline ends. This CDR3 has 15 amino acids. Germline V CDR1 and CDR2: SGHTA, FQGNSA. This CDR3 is CASSLGGGTNYGYTF. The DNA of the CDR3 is TGTGCCAGCAGCTTAGGGGGGGGCACTAACTATGGCTACACCTTC. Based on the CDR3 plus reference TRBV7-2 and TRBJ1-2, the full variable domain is GAGVSQSPSNKVTEKGKDVELRCDPISGHTALYWYRQSLGQGLEFLIYFQGNSAPDKSGLPSDRFSAERTGGSVSTLTIQRTQQEDSAVYLCASSLGGGTNYGYTFGSGTRLTVV.

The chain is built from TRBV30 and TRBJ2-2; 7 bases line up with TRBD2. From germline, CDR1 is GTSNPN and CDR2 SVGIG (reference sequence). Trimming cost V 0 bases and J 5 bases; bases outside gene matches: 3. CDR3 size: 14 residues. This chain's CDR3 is CAWSVRGRTGELFF. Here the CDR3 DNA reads TGTGCCTGGAGTGTACGCGGGAGAACCGGGGAGCTGTTTTTT.

CDR3: CATSDPTGGQAFF. CDR3 DNA: TGTGCCACCAGTGACCCGACAGGGGGCCAAGCTTTCTTT. The chain is built from TRBV24-1 and TRBJ1-1; 10 bases line up with TRBD1. CDR3 length: 13 amino acids. Germline CDR1 reads KGHDR; CDR2 reads SFDVKD. Trimming cost V 4 bases and J 9 bases; bases outside gene matches: 4.

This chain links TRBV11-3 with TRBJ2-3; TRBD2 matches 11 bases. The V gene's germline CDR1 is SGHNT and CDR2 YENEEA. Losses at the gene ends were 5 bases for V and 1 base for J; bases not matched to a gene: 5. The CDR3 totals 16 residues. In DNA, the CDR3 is TGTGCCAGCAGCCCCGGGACTAGCGGTCGCACAGATACGCAGTATTTT. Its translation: CASSPGTSGRTDTQYF.

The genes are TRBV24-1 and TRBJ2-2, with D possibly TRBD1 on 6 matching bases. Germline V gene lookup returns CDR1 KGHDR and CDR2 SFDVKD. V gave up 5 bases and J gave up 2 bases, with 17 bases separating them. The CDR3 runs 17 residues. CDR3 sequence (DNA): TGTGCCACCAGTGCCGCCTGGGGCAGGGGAAACACCGGGGAGCTGTTTTTT. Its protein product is CATSAAWGRGNTGELFF.

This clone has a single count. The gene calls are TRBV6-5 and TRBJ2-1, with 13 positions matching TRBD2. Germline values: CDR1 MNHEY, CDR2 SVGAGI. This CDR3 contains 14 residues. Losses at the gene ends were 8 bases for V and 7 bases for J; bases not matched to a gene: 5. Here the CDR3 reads CASQRGLAGNEQFF. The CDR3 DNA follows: TGTGCCAGCCAGCGGGGACTAGCGGGAAATGAGCAGTTCTTC.

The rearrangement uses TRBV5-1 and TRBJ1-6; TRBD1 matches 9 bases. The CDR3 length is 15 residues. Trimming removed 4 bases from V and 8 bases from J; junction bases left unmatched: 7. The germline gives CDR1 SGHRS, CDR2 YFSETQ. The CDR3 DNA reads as TGCGCCAGCAGCCTTGGACAGGGGACCTATTCACCCCTCCACTTT. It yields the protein CASSLGQGTYSPLHF.